A single sample gave rise to the 27 T cell receptor beta chains below, sequenced in a study of blood T cell repertoires in COVID-19. Clones were sequenced by immunoSEQ multiplex PCR, and TCRdb holds only the in-frame ones, with some missing. The sample includes roughly 130,000 clones, about 85% seen only once; the top ten take 8.5% to 10%. The material sequenced was peripheral blood. The receptors shown here come from a man aged 40-50 years with active or convalescent COVID-19.

The rearrangement links TRBV19 to TRBJ1-5, with TRBD1 matching over 8 bases. The V and J ends lost 3 bases and 9 bases, in that order; junction bases with no gene match: 13. CDR1 is LNHDA and CDR2 is SQIVND in the germline V gene (reference sequence). The CDR3 length is 16 residues. The CDR3 is CASSIGDRGRNSPQHF. As DNA, the CDR3 is TGTGCCAGTAGTATCGGCGACAGGGGTCGAAACTCGCCCCAGCATTTT.

This chain uses TRBV6-5 with TRBJ2-7; 7 nucleotides agree with TRBD1. There are 14 residues in the CDR3. In germline, CDR1 is MNHEY, CDR2 SVGAGI. V dropped 5 bases and J dropped 2; count of bases not matched to a gene: 6. This CDR3 is CASSRDSATYEQYF. DNA of the CDR3: TGTGCCAGCAGTCGGGACAGCGCAACCTACGAGCAGTACTTC.

Of note for this clone: The junction does not match germline at one end; this may be a read error. The gene calls are TRBV19 and TRBJ1-2; 10 bases are a match to TRBD1. From germline, CDR1 is LNHDA and CDR2 SQIVND (reference sequence). The CDR3 length is 14 residues. The CDR3 loop reads CASSLEDRGSGYTF. In DNA form, the CDR3 reads TGTGCCAGTAGTCTAGAGGACAGGGGGAGCGGCTACACCTTC.

V usage is TRBV6-5 and J usage is TRBJ2-7, with D possibly matching TRBD1 (6 bases). Germline V gene sequence: CDR1 MNHEY, CDR2 SVGAGI. The CDR3 is 13 residues long. Trimming stripped 5 bases from V and 6 bases from J, with 14 bases between. The CDR3 bases are TGTGCCAGCAGTCCGGGCCAGGGGCTCGAGCAGTACTTC. It is translated as CASSPGQGLEQYF.

The CDR3 protein is CATSTPRGGEAYGYTF. CDR3 nucleotides: TGTGCCACCAGCACCCCCCGAGGGGGGGAAGCCTATGGCTACACCTTC. J is TRBJ1-2 and V is TRBV15; tentatively, D is TRBD1 (6 bases). Germline V gene data show CDR1 as LNHNV and CDR2 as YYDKDF (reference sequence). The V end lost 4 bases, the J end lost 4 bases, and 19 bases lay between the germline ends. The CDR3 contains 16 residues.

The chain carries TRBV18 and TRBJ2-3; D perhaps matches TRBD2 (6 bases). This CDR3 is 14 amino acids long. V was trimmed by 5 bases and J by 0 bases, leaving 9 bases between them. Germline lookup yields CDR1 KGHSH and CDR2 LQKENI. The CDR3 DNA reads TGTGCCAGCTCAGCTCGGGAGAGCACAGATACGCAGTATTTT. Translation gives CASSARESTDTQYF.

The chain has TRBV28 and TRBJ1-4; weak D call: TRBD1 (6 bases). Germline CDR1 reads MDHEN; CDR2 reads SYDVKM. The CDR3 totals 13 residues. V gave up 6 bases and J gave up 6 bases, with 11 bases separating them. The CDR3, as DNA: TGTGCCAGCAGAACAGGGCCCCATGAAAAACTGTTTTTT. This gives the protein CASRTGPHEKLFF.

The genes are TRBV30 and TRBJ1-4, with D possibly TRBD1 on 6 matching bases. Per germline, CDR1 GTSNPN and CDR2 SVGIG (reference sequence). The length of the CDR3 is 14 residues. V lost 3 bases to trimming and J lost 3 bases, with 11 bases between them. The CDR3, as DNA: TGTGCCTGGAGAGAACAGGGTGCTAATGAAAAACTGTTTTTT. It codes for CAWREQGANEKLFF.

The rearrangement links TRBV6-2 or TRBV6-3 to TRBJ2-3; 7 bases match TRBD2. This CDR3 has 18 residues. After removal of 0 bases from V and 1 base from J, the junction contained 10 bases not matched to a gene. Germline assignment: CDR1 MNHEY and CDR2 SVGEGT. CDR3 sequence: CASSYSTKSGVRTDTQYF. Written as DNA, the CDR3 is TGTGCCAGCAGTTACTCGACAAAGAGCGGGGTTCGCACAGATACGCAGTATTTT.

This chain connects TRBV28 to TRBJ2-3; D may be TRBD2 (6 bases). Germline V lookup: CDR1 MDHEN, CDR2 SYDVKM. V lost 5 bases and J 6 bases, leaving 9 bases between the germline ends. The CDR3 has 12 amino acids. CDR3 coding DNA: TGTGCCAGCAGTGCCCGGGGGGATACGCAGTATTTT. Residues: CASSARGDTQYF.

This clone has a single count. The V and J genes are TRBV6-5 and TRBJ1-2, with D hard to call. The CDR3 sequence is 14 residues long. Trimming took off 0 bases at V and 4 bases at J, with 9 bases between the two ends. From germline, CDR1 is MNHEY and CDR2 SVGAGI. CDR3 nucleotides: TGTGCCAGCAGTTACTCGAGCAGGTCCTATGGCTACACCTTC. As protein: CASSYSSRSYGYTF.

The rearrangement joins TRBV10-3 to TRBJ2-2, with 12 nucleotides matching TRBD1. This CDR3 comprises 14 residues. CDR1 is ENHRY and CDR2 is SYGVKD in the germline V gene. The V and J ends lost 7 bases and 6 bases, in that order; junction bases with no gene match: 3. The CDR3 coding sequence is TGTGCCATCATGGGACAGGGGGCGTCCGGGGAGCTGTTTTTT. This sequence encodes CAIMGQGASGELFF.

This chain joins TRBV30 and TRBJ1-1, with 7 nucleotides matching TRBD1. V gave up 4 bases and J gave up 4 bases; unmatched junction bases: 3. This CDR3 spans 12 amino acids. Per germline, CDR1 GTSNPN and CDR2 SVGIG (reference sequence). Written as DNA, the CDR3 is TGTGCCTGGAAGGGGGCGGTCACTGAAGCTTTCTTT. Its protein is CAWKGAVTEAFF. Drawing the rest from reference TRBV30 and TRBJ1-1, the complete variable domain is SQTIHQWPATLVQPVGSPLSLECTVEGTSNPNLYWYRQAAGRGLQLLFYSVGIGQISSEVPQNLSASRPQDRQFILSSKKLLLSDSGFYLCAWKGAVTEAFFGQGTRLTVV.

This sequence joins TRBV7-2 and TRBJ2-7; 10 bases map to TRBD1. This CDR3 comprises 15 residues. Germline CDR1 and CDR2: SGHTA and FQGNSA. V was pared by 5 bases and J by 0 bases, with 4 bases of the junction left unmatched. The CDR3 protein is CASSRGQGSSYEQYF. CDR3 DNA: TGTGCCAGCAGCCGGGGACAGGGGAGCTCCTACGAGCAGTACTTC.

This rearrangement joins TRBV5-1 to TRBJ1-6; a weak D match, TRBD1 (5 bases). This CDR3 spans 16 amino acids. Trimming took 5 bases from V and 10 from J, leaving 22 bases between them. Germline V gene lookup returns CDR1 SGHRS and CDR2 YFSETQ. Written as DNA, the CDR3 is TGCGCCAGCAGTACCGGGGGGTACCGGGAAAAATCACCCCTCCACTTT. Translating gives CASSTGGYREKSPLHF.

The chain is built from TRBV7-8 and TRBJ1-5; no firm D call. Germline V gives CDR1 SGHVS, CDR2 FQNEAQ. Between the trimmed V and J ends, which lost 3 bases and 0 bases, there was a span of 24 bases. This CDR3 comprises 20 residues. This chain's CDR3 is CASSFGGKESEIYSNQPQHF. CDR3 nucleotide sequence: TGTGCCAGCAGCTTTGGAGGGAAAGAATCGGAGATTTATAGCAATCAGCCCCAGCATTTT. Supplemented by reference TRBV7-8 and TRBJ1-5, the full variable domain reads GAGVSQSPRYKVAKRGQDVALRCDPISGHVSLFWYQQALGQGPEFLTYFQNEAQLDKSGLPSDRFFAERPEGSVSTLKIQRTQQEDSAVYLCASSFGGKESEIYSNQPQHFGDGTRLSIL.

The CDR3: CASTATGGYNSPLHF. The CDR3 DNA is TGTGCCAGCACCGCCACGGGTGGCTATAATTCACCCCTCCACTTT. The chain joins TRBV27 to TRBJ1-6; D not certain. This CDR3 comprises 15 residues. Trimming removed 7 bases from V and 3 bases from J, with 13 bases in between. Germline V gene data show CDR1 as MNHEY and CDR2 as SMNVEV (reference sequence).

This chain uses TRBV5-1 with TRBJ1-1; D gene unclear. This CDR3 has 14 amino acids. The V end lost 7 bases, the J end lost 2 bases, and 15 bases lay between the germline ends. Germline V CDR1 and CDR2: SGHRS, YFSETQ. CDR3 protein: CASSPLTVNTEAFF. CDR3 DNA sequence: TGCGCCAGCTCCCCCCTAACGGTCAACACTGAAGCTTTCTTT.

The chain recombines TRBV19 with TRBJ2-1; perhaps TRBD1 as D (8 bases). Per germline, CDR1 LNHDA and CDR2 SQIVND (reference sequence). The CDR3 loop spans 15 amino acids. Trimming shortened V by 10 bases and J by 7 bases, and 23 bases separated the two germline ends. The CDR3 DNA follows: TGTGCCACTTCGGAACAGGGGGGGGTAGTAAATGAGCAGTTCTTC. It yields the protein CATSEQGGVVNEQFF. Full variable domain (missing parts from reference TRBV19 and TRBJ2-1): DGGITQSPKYLFRKEGQNVTLSCEQNLNHDAMYWYRQDPGQGLRLIYYSQIVNDFQKGDIAEGYSVSREKKESFPLTVTSAQKNPTAFYLCATSEQGGVVNEQFFGPGTRLTVL.

The chain has TRBV7-6 and TRBJ2-3; tentative D call: TRBD2 (6 bases). In germline, CDR1 is SGHVS, CDR2 FNYEAQ. The CDR3 runs 14 residues. With 2 bases removed from V and 7 bases from J, the gap between germline ends came to 13 bases. CDR3 protein: CASSLTGELYTQYF. The CDR3 DNA reads TGTGCCAGCAGCTTAACGGGGGAGCTCTATACGCAGTATTTT. Complete variable domain (other parts from reference TRBV7-6 and TRBJ2-3): GAGVSQSPRYKVTKRGQDVALRCDPISGHVSLYWYRQALGQGPEFLTYFNYEAQQDKSGLPNDRFSAERPEGSISTLTIQRTEQRDSAMYRCASSLTGELYTQYFGPGTRLTVL.

A single count supports this clone. V gene TRBV7-8 combines with J gene TRBJ1-4, with TRBD1 as a possible D gene (6 bases). The CDR3 runs to 15 residues. CDR1 and CDR2 (germline): SGHVS, FQNEAQ. The V end was cut by 5 bases, the J end by 5 bases, with 15 bases between. CDR3 sequence (DNA): TGTGCCAGCAGCCCGCACAGGGCCCGAAATGAAAAACTGTTTTTT. Encoded protein: CASSPHRARNEKLFF.

About this clone: Other nucleotide sequences in the sample specify the same CDR3. The V and J genes are TRBV7-3 and TRBJ1-2; D might be TRBD1 (6 bases). Trimming cost V 5 bases and J 0 bases, with 10 bases left between them. Germline CDR1 SGHTA, CDR2 FQGTGA. The CDR3 consists of 14 residues. CDR3: CASSPDRTNYGYTF. The DNA for the CDR3 is TGTGCCAGCAGCCCAGACAGGACTAACTATGGCTACACCTTC. The variable domain in full, with the rest retrieved from reference TRBV7-3 and TRBJ1-2, is GAGVSQTPSNKVTEKGKYVELRCDPISGHTALYWYRQSLGQGPEFLIYFQGTGAADDSGLPNDRFFAVRPEGSVSTLKIQRTERGDSAVYLCASSPDRTNYGYTFGSGTRLTVV.

The chain uses TRBV11-2 and TRBJ2-2; TRBD1 aligns across 7 bases. Germline V gene data show CDR1 as SGHAT and CDR2 as FQNNGV. The CDR3 covers 14 residues. With V trimmed by 4 bases and J by 4 bases, 3 bases remained unmatched. This CDR3 is CASSSWTGTGELFF. The CDR3 DNA reads TGTGCCAGCAGCTCCTGGACAGGCACCGGGGAGCTGTTTTTT.

This clone came up a few times. This chain links TRBV5-1 with TRBJ1-1; possible D gene TRBD1, 6 bases. Germline CDR1 SGHRS, CDR2 YFSETQ. The CDR3 runs 16 residues. Trimming removed 1 base from V and 1 base from J, with 14 bases in between. The CDR3 loop reads CASSLSRTDQNTEAFF. CDR3 in DNA: TGCGCCAGCAGCTTGAGCCGGACAGACCAGAACACTGAAGCTTTCTTT.

The genes are TRBV14 and TRBJ1-4; a weak D match, TRBD1 (6 bases). Per germline, CDR1 SGHDN and CDR2 FVKESK. The CDR3 totals 15 residues. With 2 bases removed from V and 3 bases from J, the gap between germline ends came to 10 bases. The CDR3 bases are TGTGCCAGCAGCCAAAACAGGGTTGCTAATGAAAAACTGTTTTTT. The encoded protein is CASSQNRVANEKLFF.

The chain is built from TRBV6-1 and TRBJ2-7; D uncertain. CDR3 size: 12 residues. Germline-derived CDR1 and CDR2 are MNHNS and SASEGT. The germline V and J ends were trimmed by 2 bases and 3 bases, with 5 bases remaining between them. The DNA of the CDR3 is TGTGCCAGCAGTGAACGAGGCTACGAGCAGTACTTC. This translates into CASSERGYEQYF.

V is TRBV19 and J is TRBJ1-5; D is perhaps TRBD1 (6 bases). V lost 6 bases and J lost 7, with 16 bases in between. The CDR3 contains 14 residues. Germline values: CDR1 LNHDA, CDR2 SQIVND (reference sequence). CDR3 in DNA: TGTGCCAGTAGCACGACGGGGGGCGGCCAGCCCCAGCATTTT. It codes for CASSTTGGGQPQHF.